What follows describes a single TCR beta chain. Its antigen remains unidentified. Frozen PBMC stocks contributed 2 to 2.5 micrograms of genomic DNA to the TCR beta libraries. Libraries were prepared by immunoSEQ multiplex PCR; TCRdb keeps only in-frame clonotypes and omits some of them. Among about 40,000 clones, about 70% were seen once, and the ten largest hold roughly 9.1%. The data belong to a study of cytotoxic CD8 clonotypes in ibrutinib-treated CLL. Regarding the study as a whole: Clonality measured at baseline exceeded age-matched healthy donors, tracking circulating CD8+ T-cell counts.

CDR3 length: 14 amino acids. From germline, CDR1 is SGHNT and CDR2 YYREEE (reference sequence). Losses at the gene ends were 5 bases for V and 7 bases for J; bases not matched to a gene: 8. This receptor was obtained from a human donor with chronic lymphocytic leukemia. This specimen consisted of PBMCs, obtained at disease progression, from a patient treated with ibrutinib. The rearrangement links TRBV5-4 to TRBJ1-5, with 8 positions matching TRBD1. CDR3 DNA sequence: TGTGCCAGCAGTCCGACAGGGGAGGTCCAGCCCCAGCATTTT. This sequence encodes CASSPTGEVQPQHF. Supplemented by reference TRBV5-4 and TRBJ1-5, the full variable domain reads ETGVTQSPTHLIKTRGQQVTLRCSSQSGHNTVSWYQQALGQGPQFIFQYYREEENGRGNFPPRFSGLQFPNYSSELNVNALELDDSALYLCASSPTGEVQPQHFGDGTRLSIL.